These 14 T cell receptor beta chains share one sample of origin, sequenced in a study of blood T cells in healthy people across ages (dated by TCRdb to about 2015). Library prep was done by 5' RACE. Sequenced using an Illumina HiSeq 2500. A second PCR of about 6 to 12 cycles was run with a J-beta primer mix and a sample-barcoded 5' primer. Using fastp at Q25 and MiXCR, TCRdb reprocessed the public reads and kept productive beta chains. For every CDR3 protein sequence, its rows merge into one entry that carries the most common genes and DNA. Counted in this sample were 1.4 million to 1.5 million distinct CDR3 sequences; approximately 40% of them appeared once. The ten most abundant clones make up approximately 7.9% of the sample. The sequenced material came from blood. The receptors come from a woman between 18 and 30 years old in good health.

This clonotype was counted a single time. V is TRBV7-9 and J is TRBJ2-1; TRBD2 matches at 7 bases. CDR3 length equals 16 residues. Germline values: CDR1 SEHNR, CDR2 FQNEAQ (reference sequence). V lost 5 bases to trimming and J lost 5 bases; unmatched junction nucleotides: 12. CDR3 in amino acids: CASSGNGLVTNNEQFF. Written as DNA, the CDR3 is TGTGCCAGCAGCGGAAACGGACTAGTGACGAACAATGAGCAGTTCTTC. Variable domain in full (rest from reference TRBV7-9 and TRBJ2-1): DTGVSQNPRHKITKRGQNVTFRCDPISEHNRLYWYRQTLGQGPEFLTYFQNEAQLEKSRLLSDRFSAERPKGSFSTLEIQRTEQGDSAMYLCASSGNGLVTNNEQFFGPGTRLTVL.

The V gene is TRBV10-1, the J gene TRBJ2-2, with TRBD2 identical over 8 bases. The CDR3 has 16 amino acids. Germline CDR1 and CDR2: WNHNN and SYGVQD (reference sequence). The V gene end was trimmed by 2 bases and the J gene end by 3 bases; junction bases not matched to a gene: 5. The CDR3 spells CASSEVAGGHTGELFF. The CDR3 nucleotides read TGCGCCAGCAGTGAGGTGGCGGGGGGCCACACCGGGGAGCTGTTTTTT.

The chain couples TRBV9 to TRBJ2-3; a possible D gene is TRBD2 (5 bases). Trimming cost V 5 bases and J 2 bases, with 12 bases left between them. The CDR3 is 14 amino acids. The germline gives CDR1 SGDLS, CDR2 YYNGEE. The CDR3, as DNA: TGTGCCAGCAGTTCGACTACTAACACAGATACGCAGTATTTT. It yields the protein CASSSTTNTDTQYF.

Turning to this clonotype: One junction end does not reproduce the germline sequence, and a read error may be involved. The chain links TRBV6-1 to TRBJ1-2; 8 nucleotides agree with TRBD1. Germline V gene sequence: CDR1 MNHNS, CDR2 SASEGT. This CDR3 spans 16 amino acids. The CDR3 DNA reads TGCGCCAGCAGGCCCCATGGGACAGGTGCTAACTATGGCTACACCTTC. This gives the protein CASRPHGTGANYGYTF.

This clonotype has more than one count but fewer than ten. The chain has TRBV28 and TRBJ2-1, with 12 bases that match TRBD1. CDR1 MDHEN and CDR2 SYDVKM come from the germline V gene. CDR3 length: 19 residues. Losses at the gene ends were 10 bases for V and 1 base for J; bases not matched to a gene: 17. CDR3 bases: TGTGCCATCTACTCCGGGACAGGGGGCTATATGGGGTCCTACAATGAGCAGTTCTTC. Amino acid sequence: CAIYSGTGGYMGSYNEQFF.

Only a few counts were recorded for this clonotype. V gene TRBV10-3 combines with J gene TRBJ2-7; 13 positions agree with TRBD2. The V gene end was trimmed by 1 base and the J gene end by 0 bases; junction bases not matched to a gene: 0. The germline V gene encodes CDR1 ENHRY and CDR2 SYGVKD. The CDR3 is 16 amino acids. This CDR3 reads CAISEWTSGSSYEQYF. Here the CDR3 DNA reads TGTGCCATCAGTGAGTGGACTAGCGGGAGCTCCTACGAGCAGTACTTC.

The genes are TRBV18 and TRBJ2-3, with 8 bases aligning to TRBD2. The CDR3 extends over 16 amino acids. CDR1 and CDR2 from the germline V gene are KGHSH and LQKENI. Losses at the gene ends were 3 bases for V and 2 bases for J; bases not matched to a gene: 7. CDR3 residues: CASSPTGRGLTDTQYF. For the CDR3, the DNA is TGTGCCAGCTCACCGACCGGGAGGGGTCTCACAGATACGCAGTATTTT.

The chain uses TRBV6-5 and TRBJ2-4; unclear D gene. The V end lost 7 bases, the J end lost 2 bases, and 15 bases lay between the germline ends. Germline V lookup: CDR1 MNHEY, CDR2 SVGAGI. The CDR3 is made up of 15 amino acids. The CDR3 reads CASTPTYNTKNIQYF. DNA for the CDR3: TGTGCCAGCACTCCAACATACAACACCAAAAACATTCAGTACTTC.

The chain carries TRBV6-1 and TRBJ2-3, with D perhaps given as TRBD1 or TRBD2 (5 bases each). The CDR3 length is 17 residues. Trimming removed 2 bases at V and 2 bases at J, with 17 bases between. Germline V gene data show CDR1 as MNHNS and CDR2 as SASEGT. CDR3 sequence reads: CASSESTKGRATDTQYF. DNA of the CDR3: TGTGCCAGCAGTGAATCGACTAAGGGGCGTGCCACAGATACGCAGTATTTT.

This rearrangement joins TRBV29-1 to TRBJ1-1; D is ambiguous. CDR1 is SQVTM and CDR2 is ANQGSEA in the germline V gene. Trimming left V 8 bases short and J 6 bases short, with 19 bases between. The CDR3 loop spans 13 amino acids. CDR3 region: CSHDGATSPEAFF. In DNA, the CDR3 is TGCAGCCATGACGGTGCGACATCCCCTGAAGCTTTCTTT.

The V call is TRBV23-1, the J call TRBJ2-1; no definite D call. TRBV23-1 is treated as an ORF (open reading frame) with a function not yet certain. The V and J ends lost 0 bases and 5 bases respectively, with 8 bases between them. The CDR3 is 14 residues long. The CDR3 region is CASSQSHRDNEQFF. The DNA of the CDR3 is TGCGCCAGCAGTCAATCGCACCGCGACAATGAGCAGTTCTTC.

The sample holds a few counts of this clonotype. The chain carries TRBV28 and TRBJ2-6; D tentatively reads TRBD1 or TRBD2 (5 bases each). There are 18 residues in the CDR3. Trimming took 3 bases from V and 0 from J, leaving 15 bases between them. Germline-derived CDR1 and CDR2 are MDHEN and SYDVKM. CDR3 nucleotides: TGTGCCAGCAGTTTCCGAGGGGCTTTACACTCTGGGGCCAACGTCCTGACTTTC. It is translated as CASSFRGALHSGANVLTF.

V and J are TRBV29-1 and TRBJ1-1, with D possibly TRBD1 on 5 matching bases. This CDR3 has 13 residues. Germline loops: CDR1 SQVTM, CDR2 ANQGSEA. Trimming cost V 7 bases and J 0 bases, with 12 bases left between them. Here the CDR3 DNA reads TGCAGCGCAACGTGGGGGATGAACACTGAAGCTTTCTTT. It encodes CSATWGMNTEAFF.

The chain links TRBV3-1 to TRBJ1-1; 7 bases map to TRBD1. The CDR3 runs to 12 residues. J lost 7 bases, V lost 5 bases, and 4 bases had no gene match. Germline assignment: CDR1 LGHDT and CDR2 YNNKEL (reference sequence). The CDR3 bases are TGTGCCAGCAGCAGGTGGGACAGTGAAGCTTTCTTT. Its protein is CASSRWDSEAFF.